There are a few counts of the clone carrying this TCR beta chain. Germline V gene sequence: CDR1 SGHTA, CDR2 FQGNSA. CDR3 length equals 15 residues. V lost 3 bases and J lost 3, with 15 bases in between. This sample is part of a study of blood T cell repertoires in COVID-19. At the level of the study: Acute and convalescent COVID-19 samples came from the United States, Italy and Spain. Sample material is recorded as cDNA or gDNA derived from T cells, B-cell-depleted T cells, or PBMCs.

Original handling: Estimation of nucleated cell counts relied on the amplification of reference gene primers. The table came from immunoSEQ multiplex PCR; TCRdb's copy has only in-frame clones and leaves some out. The DNA was the basis for D and trimming; V, J and clone size are from that table. The table records about 21,000 clones, approximately 83% of them present only once. V gene TRBV7-2 combines with J gene TRBJ2-7; a weak D match, TRBD2 (5 bases). This TCR derives from a human donor in a cohort sampled during active COVID-19. Sequenced material: peripheral blood. The chain's CDR3 is CASSFAGGGFYEQYF. The CDR3 region has the DNA TGTGCCAGCAGCTTCGCGGGTGGAGGATTCTACGAGCAGTACTTC.